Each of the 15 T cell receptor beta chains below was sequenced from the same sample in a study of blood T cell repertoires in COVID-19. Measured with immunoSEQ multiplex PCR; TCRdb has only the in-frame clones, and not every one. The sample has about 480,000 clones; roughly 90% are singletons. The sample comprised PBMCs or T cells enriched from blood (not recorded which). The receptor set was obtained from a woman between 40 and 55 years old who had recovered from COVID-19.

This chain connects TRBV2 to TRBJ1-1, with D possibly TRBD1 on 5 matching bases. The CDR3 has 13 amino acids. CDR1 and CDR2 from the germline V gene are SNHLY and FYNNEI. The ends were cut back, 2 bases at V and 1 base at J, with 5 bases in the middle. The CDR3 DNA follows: TGTGCCAGCAGTGAACAGGGGAACACTGAAGCTTTCTTT. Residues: CASSEQGNTEAFF.

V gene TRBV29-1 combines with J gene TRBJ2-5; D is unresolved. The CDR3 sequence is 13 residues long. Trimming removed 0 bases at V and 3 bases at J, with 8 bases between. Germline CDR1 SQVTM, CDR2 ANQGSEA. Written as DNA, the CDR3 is TGCAGCGTTGAAGATCGAGGAAAAGAGACCCAGTACTTC. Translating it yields CSVEDRGKETQYF.

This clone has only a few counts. The CDR3 spells CAISGDRGGDIQYF. The CDR3 DNA follows: TGTGCCATCAGTGGGGACAGGGGGGGCGACATTCAGTACTTC. This chain uses TRBV10-3 with TRBJ2-4, with TRBD1 matching over 11 bases. Unmatched junction bases numbered 4, after V lost 4 bases and J lost 8 bases. The CDR3 sequence is 14 residues long. Per the germline V gene, CDR1 is ENHRY and CDR2 is SYGVKD.

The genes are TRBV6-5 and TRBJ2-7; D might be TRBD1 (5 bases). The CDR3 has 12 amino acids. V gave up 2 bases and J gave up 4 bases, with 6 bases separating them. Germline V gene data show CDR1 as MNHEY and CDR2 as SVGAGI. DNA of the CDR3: TGTGCCAGCAGTTACGACAGTTACGAGCAGTACTTC. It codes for CASSYDSYEQYF.

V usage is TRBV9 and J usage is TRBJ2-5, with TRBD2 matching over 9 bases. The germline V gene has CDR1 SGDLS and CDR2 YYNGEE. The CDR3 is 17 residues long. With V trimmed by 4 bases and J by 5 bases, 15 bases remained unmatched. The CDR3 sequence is CASSPRGGSGSVETQYF. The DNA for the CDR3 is TGTGCCAGCAGCCCCCGAGGAGGTAGCGGGAGTGTTGAGACCCAGTACTTC.

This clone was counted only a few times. The DNA of the CDR3 is TGTGCCAGCAGTGAAATGGGGGGGCTAGCCTACAATGAGCAGTTCTTC. It codes for CASSEMGGLAYNEQFF. This chain connects TRBV25-1 to TRBJ2-1; D might be TRBD2 (7 bases). The V end was cut by 2 bases, the J end by 2 bases, with 13 bases between. Germline-derived CDR1 and CDR2 are MGHDK and SYGVNS. The CDR3 spans 16 residues. Combining the CDR3 with reference TRBV25-1 and TRBJ2-1 gives the whole variable domain EADIYQTPRYLVIGTGKKITLECSQTMGHDKMYWYQQDPGMELHLIHYSYGVNSTEKGDLSSESTVSRIRTEHFPLTLESARPSHTSQYLCASSEMGGLAYNEQFFGPGTRLTVL.

DNA of the CDR3: TGTGCCAGCAGTGCGACTAGCGGACCCTCCTACAATGAGCAGTTCTTC. Amino acids: CASSATSGPSYNEQFF. The genes are TRBV25-1 and TRBJ2-1; 9 positions match TRBD2. The CDR3 covers 16 residues. V shed 4 bases and J 0 bases; nucleotides not matched to a gene: 4. Germline values: CDR1 MGHDK, CDR2 SYGVNS.

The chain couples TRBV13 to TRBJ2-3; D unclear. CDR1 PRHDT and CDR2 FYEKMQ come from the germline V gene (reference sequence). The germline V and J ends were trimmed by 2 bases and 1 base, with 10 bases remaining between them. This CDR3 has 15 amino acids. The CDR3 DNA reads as TGTGCCAGCAGCTTACCCCAACACCGCACAGATACGCAGTATTTT. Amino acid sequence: CASSLPQHRTDTQYF.

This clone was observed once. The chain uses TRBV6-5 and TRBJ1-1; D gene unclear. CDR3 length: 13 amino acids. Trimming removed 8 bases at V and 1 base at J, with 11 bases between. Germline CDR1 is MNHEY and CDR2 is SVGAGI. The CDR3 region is CASSQARNTEAFF. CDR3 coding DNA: TGTGCCAGCTCCCAGGCGCGGAACACTGAAGCTTTCTTT.

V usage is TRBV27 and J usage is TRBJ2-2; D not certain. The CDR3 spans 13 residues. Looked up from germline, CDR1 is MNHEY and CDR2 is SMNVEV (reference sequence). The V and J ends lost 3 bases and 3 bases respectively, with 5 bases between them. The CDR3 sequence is CASSLGYTGELFF. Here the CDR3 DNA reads TGTGCCAGCAGTTTGGGCTACACCGGGGAGCTGTTTTTT.

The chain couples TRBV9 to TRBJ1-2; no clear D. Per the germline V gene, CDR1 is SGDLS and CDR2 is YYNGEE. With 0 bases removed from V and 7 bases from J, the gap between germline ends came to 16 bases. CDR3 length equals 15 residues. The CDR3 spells CASSVVEGLGSGYTF. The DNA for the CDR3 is TGTGCCAGCAGCGTAGTAGAGGGTTTGGGTTCTGGCTACACCTTC.

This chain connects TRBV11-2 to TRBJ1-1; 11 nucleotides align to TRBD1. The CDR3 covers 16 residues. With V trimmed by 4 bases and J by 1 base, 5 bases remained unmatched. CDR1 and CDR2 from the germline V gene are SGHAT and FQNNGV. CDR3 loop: CASSSRTGGENTEAFF. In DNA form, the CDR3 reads TGTGCCAGCAGCTCCCGGACAGGGGGCGAGAACACTGAAGCTTTCTTT.

The CDR3 sequence: CASGGMNTEAFF. CDR3 in DNA: TGTGCCAGCGGGGGGATGAACACTGAAGCTTTCTTT. V usage is TRBV2 and J usage is TRBJ1-1; possibly TRBD1 for D (5 bases). The CDR3 covers 12 residues. Trimming left V 8 bases short and J 0 bases short, with 7 bases between. CDR1 is SNHLY, CDR2 FYNNEI, per germline.

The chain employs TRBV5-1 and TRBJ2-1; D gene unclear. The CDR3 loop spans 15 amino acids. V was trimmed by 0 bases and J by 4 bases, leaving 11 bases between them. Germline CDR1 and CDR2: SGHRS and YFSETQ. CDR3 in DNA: TGCGCCAGCAGCTTGGGTTCTACCTATTACAATGAGCAGTTCTTC. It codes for CASSLGSTYYNEQFF.

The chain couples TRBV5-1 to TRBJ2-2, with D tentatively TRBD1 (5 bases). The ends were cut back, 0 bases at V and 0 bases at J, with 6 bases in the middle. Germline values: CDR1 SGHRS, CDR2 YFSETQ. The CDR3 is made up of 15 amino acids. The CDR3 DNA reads TGCGCCAGCAGCTTGGGACAGACGAACACCGGGGAGCTGTTTTTT. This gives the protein CASSLGQTNTGELFF.